What follows describes a single T cell receptor beta chain. CDR1 and CDR2 from the germline V gene are ENHRY and SYGVKD. The CDR3 consists of 16 residues. TCRdb reprocessed the 5' RACE reads, with one entry per CDR3 protein and no DNA. This listing includes about 130,000 distinct CDR3 sequences. This specimen comes from a study of monozygotic twins with inflammatory bowel disease. Sequences were obtained from blood. The chain is built from TRBV10-3 and TRBJ2-3; as DNA is missing, the TRBD2 call by TCRdb cannot be tested. This clonotype was sampled from a human donor with ulcerative colitis or Crohn's disease, or a healthy co-twin of an affected twin (not recorded which). This chain's CDR3 is CAISSLAGGSTDTQYF.